These 3 T cell receptor beta chains came from one sample sequenced in a study of blood T cell repertoires in COVID-19 (TCRdb year 2020). The receptor library was made with the immunoSEQ multiplex PCR assay. This immuneACCESS table, as held by TCRdb, lists in-frame sequences with V and J called but not all clones. Of the missing ones, under half trace to an unresolved V gene in checked studies; the others have no known cause. A total of tens of thousands of clones appear in this sample, just over 85% of them only once. Clones ranked in the top ten supply 22% of the sample. Sequenced input: peripheral blood. The source is a woman over 75 in a cohort sampled during active or convalescent COVID-19.

The V and J genes are TRBV4-1 and TRBJ1-2; possibly TRBD1 for D (5 bases). Per germline, CDR1 MGHRA and CDR2 YSYEKL. The CDR3 is 15 residues long. V shed 0 bases and J shed 2 bases, with 10 bases lying between them. The CDR3 DNA reads as TGCGCCAGCAGCCAAGATAGGGGTGGGAACTATGGCTACACCTTC. Translated, it gives CASSQDRGGNYGYTF.

The J gene is TRBJ1-1, the V gene TRBV5-1; TRBD1 aligns across 12 bases. Looked up from germline, CDR1 is SGHRS and CDR2 is YFSETQ. This CDR3 spans 16 amino acids. The trim removed 4 bases at V and 8 bases at J, leaving 12 bases unmatched. The chain's CDR3 is CASSPPGQGALREAFF. The CDR3 DNA is TGCGCCAGCAGCCCACCGGGACAGGGGGCCCTCCGAGAAGCTTTCTTT.

The chain employs TRBV20-1 and TRBJ1-1; D possibly corresponds to TRBD1 (6 bases). CDR1 is DFQATT and CDR2 is SNEGSKA in the germline V gene (reference sequence). V lost 7 bases to trimming and J lost 6 bases, with 12 bases between them. CDR3 length equals 11 residues. As DNA, the CDR3 is TGCAGTGTAAACAGGGTCCCTGAAGCTTTCTTT. Amino acids: CSVNRVPEAFF.